This TCR beta chain originates from a study of shared clonotypes between healthy human individuals. Comment on this clone: Its matching antigen is unknown.

J was trimmed by 4 bases and V by 6 bases; bases with no gene match: 7. The CDR3 totals 14 residues. At a deep level, the assay was run. Sequenced by immunoSEQ multiplex PCR; TCRdb stores in-frame clones only, minus some. The repertoire has around 2,000,000 clones, about 95% of them found once; the top ten carry under 1.5%. Terminally differentiated effector memory CD45RA+ cells were excluded from the naive CD8 cells, which were CD45RO-negative and positively selected for CCR7. Findings and caveats of the study: Sampling used blood alone; tissue repertoires probably differ. Shared clonotypes: roughly 5% naive CD4, around 3.7% naive CD8, about 2.5% memory CD4, 0.4% to 0.5% memory CD8.

This sequence joins TRBV23-1 and TRBJ1-1; 8 bases fit TRBD1. TRBV23-1 is classed as an ORF, of uncertain function. Material for sequencing was naive CD8+ T cells sorted from blood. The sequence was collected from a man in his late teens or twenties in good health. CDR3 in amino acids: CASREDRAPTEAFF. The CDR3 nucleotides are TGCGCCAGCAGGGAGGACAGGGCCCCCACTGAAGCTTTCTTT.